Only a few counts were recorded for the clone carrying this T cell receptor (beta chain). The sample comes from a study of T-cell reconstitution after alpha-beta-depleted transplantation in children. The TCRbeta library incorporated unique molecular identifiers. One entry per CDR3 protein, called by TCRdb with MiXCR from the PCR reads. The sample lists almost 500,000 distinct CDR3 sequences, approximately 12% occurring once. CDR3 length: 17 residues. Germline loops: CDR1 SGDLS, CDR2 YYNGEE. The V segment lost 3 bases and the J segment 5 bases; nucleotides outside the gene matches: 16. The specimen was PBMCs from the stem cell graft donor, collected from the stem cell graft. The clonotype was recovered from a human donor who donated a stem cell graft to a child with combined immunodeficiency. The chain joins TRBV9 to TRBJ1-1; 7 bases are shared with TRBD1. The CDR3 region is CASSEGRAGGVGTEAFF. The DNA of the CDR3 is TGTGCCAGCAGCGAGGGGAGGGCAGGGGGAGTAGGAACTGAAGCTTTCTTT.